This TCR beta chain was recovered during a study of cytomegalovirus exposure and HLA in healthy donors. Across the whole study: There were 90 million to 140 million unique TCR beta sequences, drawn from approximately 190 million T cells, in an earlier analysis. Within an early data release were around 87 million unique TCRs drawn from HLA-typed donors.

General observations from the study: Most subjects had HLA-A and HLA-B alleles reportedly predicted accurately by TCR beta sequences.

In the PCR, 60 Vbeta and 13 Jbeta primers were used. Using immunoSEQ multiplex PCR, the repertoire was profiled, and TCRdb retains in-frame clones only, with some absent. The repertoire holds roughly 130,000 clones, about two thirds seen once, with roughly 2.7% in the top ten. V was pared by 3 bases and J by 8 bases, with 17 bases between. The CDR3 is made up of 15 amino acids. Germline CDR1 reads WNHNN; CDR2 reads SYGVQD (reference sequence). On this clone itself: Its antigen is undetermined.

The sequencing input was PBMCs. This sequence was found in a woman aged 60 to 75 in good health and CMV-seropositive. This chain links TRBV10-1 with TRBJ1-3; D is unclear. In DNA form, the CDR3 reads TGCGCCAGCAGTGAAGCGAAGGGCTTCGGGGACACCATATATTTT. Amino acids: CASSEAKGFGDTIYF.